The next 32 T cell receptor beta chains were all read from a single sample in a study of control samples from healthy donors and cancer patients. Only in-frame clones appear in the TCRdb table, and some are missing; sequencing was by immunoSEQ multiplex PCR. Counted here are about 120,000 clones, 93% occurring once; the ten biggest clones make up about 2.6%. Sequenced sample: blood. The source of these receptors is a man under 40 in good health.

The CDR3 sequence: CASSFEGLVNTEAFF. CDR3 DNA: TGTGCCAGCAGCTTCGAGGGATTGGTGAACACTGAAGCTTTCTTT. The V gene is TRBV11-2, the J gene TRBJ1-1; no reliable D call. From germline, CDR1 is SGHAT and CDR2 FQNNGV. The CDR3 spans 15 residues. V lost 3 bases and J lost 0, with 11 bases in between.

This clone was counted a single time. The rearrangement links TRBV6-2 or TRBV6-3 to TRBJ1-5; D is unclear. Germline CDR1 and CDR2: MNHEY and SVGEGT. CDR3 length: 14 amino acids. V was clipped by 2 bases and J by 7 bases, with 12 bases between them. CDR3 coding DNA: TGTGCCAGCAGTTACGGGCAGAGCGGGCAGCCCCAGCATTTT. Encoded protein: CASSYGQSGQPQHF.

The chain joins TRBV19 to TRBJ1-5; TRBD1 matches 8 bases. The CDR3 has 15 residues. In germline, CDR1 is LNHDA, CDR2 SQIVND (reference sequence). After removal of 5 bases from V and 6 bases from J, the junction contained 9 bases not matched to a gene. CDR3 residues: CASSLGGTGGQPQHF. In DNA form, the CDR3 reads TGTGCCAGTAGTTTGGGAGGAACAGGGGGTCAGCCCCAGCATTTT.

Comments on this clone: The sample has other DNA sequences that encode this CDR3 too. CDR3 sequence (DNA): TGTGCCAGCAGACCCGCGGGGGCCAAAAACATTCAGTACTTC. Its protein is CASRPAGAKNIQYF. The V gene is TRBV2, the J gene TRBJ2-4, with D possibly matching TRBD2 (6 bases). Germline CDR1 reads SNHLY; CDR2 reads FYNNEI. Trimming removed 6 bases from V and 1 base from J, with 10 bases in between. The CDR3 spans 14 residues.

The J gene is TRBJ1-4, the V gene TRBV19; TRBD1 agrees at 7 bases. J lost 8 bases, V lost 5 bases, and 8 bases had no gene match. Per the germline V gene, CDR1 is LNHDA and CDR2 is SQIVND (reference sequence). The CDR3 contains 14 residues. The CDR3 is CASSVTGQLEKLFF. CDR3 coding DNA: TGTGCCAGTAGTGTGACGGGACAGCTCGAAAAACTGTTTTTT.

The rearrangement uses TRBV19 and TRBJ2-1; D remains ambiguous. The CDR3 is 14 amino acids. Germline CDR1 LNHDA, CDR2 SQIVND (reference sequence). The V end lost 5 bases, the J end lost 6 bases, and 14 bases lay between the germline ends. The CDR3 nucleotides read TGTGCCAGTAGTCCCCCGTTGGTTGTCAATGAGCAGTTCTTC. It encodes CASSPPLVVNEQFF.

The chain combines TRBV18 with TRBJ1-2; 7 positions match TRBD1. CDR1 and CDR2 (germline): KGHSH, LQKENI. CDR3 length equals 14 residues. The trim removed 4 bases at V and 6 bases at J, leaving 8 bases unmatched. The CDR3 nucleotides are TGTGCCAGCTCACGTACGCAGGGGGACCATGGCTACACCTTC. It yields the protein CASSRTQGDHGYTF.

The rearrangement links TRBV7-3 to TRBJ2-1, with D tentatively TRBD1 (5 bases). Germline V gives CDR1 SGHTA, CDR2 FQGTGA. V lost 5 bases, J lost 5 bases, and 25 bases lay in between. The CDR3 contains 18 residues. The CDR3 protein is CASSPLQFQGRDHNEQFF. The CDR3 DNA reads as TGTGCCAGCAGCCCCCTCCAATTCCAGGGAAGGGATCACAATGAGCAGTTCTTC.

The rearrangement uses TRBV6-5 and TRBJ2-5; 8 bases are shared with TRBD1. J gave up 6 bases and V 7 bases, and 7 bases lay outside the gene matches. Germline V lookup: CDR1 MNHEY, CDR2 SVGAGI. This CDR3 has 13 amino acids. Written as DNA, the CDR3 is TGTGCCAGCATGGGCAGGGGGCCGAAGACCCAGTACTTC. This encodes CASMGRGPKTQYF.

The J gene is TRBJ1-1, the V gene TRBV24-1; 8 positions match TRBD1. The ends lost 4 bases at V and 5 bases at J; junction bases unmatched: 11. This CDR3 has 16 residues. CDR1 KGHDR and CDR2 SFDVKD come from the germline V gene. The CDR3 nucleotides are TGTGCCACCAGTGACCCTACCGGGACAGGAGGTACTGAAGCTTTCTTT. Translating gives CATSDPTGTGGTEAFF.

The gene calls are TRBV19 and TRBJ2-6; D gene unclear. The V and J ends lost 5 bases and 0 bases respectively, with 8 bases between them. The CDR3 is 15 residues long. Germline assignment: CDR1 LNHDA and CDR2 SQIVND (reference sequence). The CDR3 sequence: CASSPISSGANVLTF. The CDR3 DNA follows: TGTGCCAGTAGTCCGATCAGCTCTGGGGCCAACGTCCTGACTTTC.

The rearrangement uses TRBV9 and TRBJ1-4; D is unclear. The CDR3 covers 18 residues. Germline CDR1 is SGDLS and CDR2 is YYNGEE. V shed 1 base and J shed 0 bases, with 16 bases lying between them. The CDR3 sequence is CASSVFSSVGSTNEKLFF. The CDR3 DNA reads as TGTGCCAGCAGCGTATTTAGTTCTGTGGGATCAACTAATGAAAAACTGTTTTTT. Full variable domain (outside the CDR3, taken from reference TRBV9 and TRBJ1-4): DSGVTQTPKHLITATGQRVTLRCSPRSGDLSVYWYQQSLDQGLQFLIQYYNGEERAKGNILERFSAQQFPDLHSELNLSSLELGDSALYFCASSVFSSVGSTNEKLFFGSGTQLSVL.

The chain is built from TRBV28 and TRBJ2-5; D is unresolved. CDR3 length: 15 amino acids. The germline V gene has CDR1 MDHEN and CDR2 SYDVKM. With 6 bases removed from V and 7 bases from J, the gap between germline ends came to 21 bases. Here the CDR3 reads CASRPGPRAHGTQYF. In DNA form, the CDR3 reads TGTGCCAGCAGACCTGGACCTAGAGCCCATGGGACCCAGTACTTC.

The V gene is TRBV11-2, the J gene TRBJ2-7, with D hard to call. This CDR3 has 12 amino acids. From germline, CDR1 is SGHAT and CDR2 FQNNGV. V lost 3 bases and J lost 3, with 6 bases in between. CDR3 nucleotides: TGTGCCAGCAGCTTCGATATCTACGAGCAGTACTTC. Its translation is CASSFDIYEQYF.

The chain recombines TRBV9 with TRBJ1-3, with D uncertain. The germline gives CDR1 SGDLS, CDR2 YYNGEE. Between the trimmed V and J ends, which lost 6 bases and 3 bases, there was a span of 4 bases. The CDR3 spans 11 residues. The CDR3 protein is CASKNGNTIYF. The CDR3 DNA sequence: TGTGCCAGCAAGAATGGAAACACCATATATTTT.

This chain uses TRBV7-2 with TRBJ2-3; 8 bases fit TRBD2. Germline CDR1 is SGHTA and CDR2 is FQGNSA. CDR3 length: 16 amino acids. After removal of 2 bases from V and 4 bases from J, the junction contained 8 bases not matched to a gene. CDR3 coding DNA: TGTGCCAGCAGCTTATATGTCGGGGGGGCATCAGATACGCAGTATTTT. Protein sequence: CASSLYVGGASDTQYF.

CDR3 in amino acids: CASSPRIVQGLGQETQYF. The CDR3, as DNA: TGTGCCAGCTCACCGCGTATTGTACAGGGTTTGGGCCAAGAGACCCAGTACTTC. The chain carries TRBV18 and TRBJ2-5; D possibly corresponds to TRBD1 (6 bases). Trimming removed 3 bases from V and 1 base from J, with 21 bases in between. The CDR3 has 18 amino acids. CDR1 and CDR2 (germline): KGHSH, LQKENI. The whole variable domain, remainder taken from reference TRBV18 and TRBJ2-5, is NAGVMQNPRHLVRRRGQEARLRCSPMKGHSHVYWYRQLPEEGLKFMVYLQKENIIDESGMPKERFSAEFPKEGPSILRIQQVVRGDSAAYFCASSPRIVQGLGQETQYFGPGTRLLVL.

The V call is TRBV14, the J call TRBJ1-3, with 8 bases that match TRBD1. V shed 1 base, J shed 4 bases, and the junction held 6 bases outside the gene matches. The CDR3 runs 16 residues. CDR1 and CDR2 from the germline V gene are SGHDN and FVKESK. This chain's CDR3 is CASSQVGTGRGNTIYF. The CDR3 DNA follows: TGTGCCAGCAGCCAAGTTGGGACAGGACGAGGAAACACCATATATTTT.

This chain connects TRBV30 to TRBJ1-4; the D is unclear. The CDR3 contains 15 residues. With 2 bases removed from V and 4 bases from J, the gap between germline ends came to 14 bases. Germline values: CDR1 GTSNPN, CDR2 SVGIG (reference sequence). CDR3 nucleotide sequence: TGTGCCTGGAGTACCCACAGTGTATTTAATGAAAAACTGTTTTTT. Translated: CAWSTHSVFNEKLFF.

This chain uses TRBV19 with TRBJ2-1; no clear D gene. V lost 1 base and J 3 bases, leaving 7 bases between the germline ends. This CDR3 is 14 amino acids long. Per the germline V gene, CDR1 is LNHDA and CDR2 is SQIVND (reference sequence). The CDR3 DNA reads as TGTGCCAGTAGTATAGGAGTAGACTACAATGAGCAGTTCTTC. Its translation: CASSIGVDYNEQFF.

The chain employs TRBV5-4 and TRBJ1-1, with TRBD1 identical over 7 bases. Germline loops: CDR1 SGHNT, CDR2 YYREEE (reference sequence). This CDR3 contains 16 residues. The junction had 10 bases not matched to a gene; V was cut back by 4 bases and J by 1 base. The CDR3 coding sequence is TGTGCCAGCAGCCGGACGCCGGGACAGACGAACACTGAAGCTTTCTTT. Protein: CASSRTPGQTNTEAFF.

CDR3 bases: TGTGCCACCAAGGACACATCTTATCAAGAGACCCAGTACTTC. Amino acid sequence: CATKDTSYQETQYF. The genes are TRBV6-5 and TRBJ2-5; possibly TRBD1 for D (5 bases). With 10 bases removed from V and 2 bases from J, the gap between germline ends came to 17 bases. This CDR3 has 14 residues. Germline CDR1 is MNHEY and CDR2 is SVGAGI.

The chain couples TRBV10-3 to TRBJ1-5; 7 nucleotides match TRBD1. The CDR3 extends over 17 amino acids. The junction had 9 bases not matched to a gene; V was cut back by 3 bases and J by 1 base. Germline V gives CDR1 ENHRY, CDR2 SYGVKD. The CDR3, as DNA: TGTGCCATCAGTGATCGACAGGGTGTTAGCAGCAATCAGCCCCAGCATTTT. Residues: CAISDRQGVSSNQPQHF.

The V and J genes are TRBV27 and TRBJ2-4; 8 bases are shared with TRBD1. In germline, CDR1 is MNHEY, CDR2 SMNVEV (reference sequence). This CDR3 contains 16 residues. V was pared by 0 bases and J by 4 bases, with 5 bases of the junction left unmatched. CDR3 sequence: CASSLSTGQVKNIQYF. In DNA, the CDR3 is TGTGCCAGCAGTTTATCGACGGGACAGGTTAAAAACATTCAGTACTTC.

The table lists this clone with a count of one. CDR3 coding DNA: TGTGCCACCGAAGGGCCTGGCTACACCTTC. This translates into CATEGPGYTF. J is TRBJ1-2 and V is TRBV6-4; no clear D gene. Between the trimmed V and J ends, which lost 10 bases and 7 bases, there was a span of 10 bases. The CDR3 extends over 10 amino acids. CDR1 is MRHNA and CDR2 is SNTAGT in the germline V gene.

The V and J genes are TRBV9 and TRBJ1-3, with TRBD1 identical over 9 bases. V gave up 3 bases and J gave up 1 base; unmatched junction bases: 5. CDR1 and CDR2 from the germline V gene are SGDLS and YYNGEE. The CDR3 has 16 residues. The CDR3 reads CASSEGQGLSGNTIYF. The CDR3 bases are TGTGCCAGCAGCGAAGGACAGGGGCTTTCTGGAAACACCATATATTTT.

The rearrangement joins TRBV24-1 to TRBJ2-5; D may match TRBD1 or TRBD2 (5 bases each). Germline assignment: CDR1 KGHDR and CDR2 SFDVKD. The length of the CDR3 is 14 residues. V was clipped by 1 base and J by 9 bases, with 14 bases between them. CDR3: CATSDFRDPRPQYF. The CDR3 DNA follows: TGTGCCACCAGTGATTTCCGGGACCCACGCCCCCAGTACTTC.

The genes are TRBV19 and TRBJ1-6; no firm D call. The CDR3 has 12 amino acids. The V and J ends lost 5 bases and 6 bases respectively, with 5 bases between them. Germline values: CDR1 LNHDA, CDR2 SQIVND (reference sequence). The CDR3 region is CASSPRNSPLHF. The CDR3 DNA reads as TGTGCCAGTAGTCCTCGTAATTCACCCCTCCACTTT.

The genes are TRBV5-6 and TRBJ1-2; D unclear. V was clipped by 0 bases and J by 4 bases, with 13 bases between them. The germline V gene has CDR1 SGHDT and CDR2 YYEEEE. The CDR3 is made up of 15 amino acids. The CDR3 reads CASSLGHWTAYGYTF. CDR3 DNA: TGTGCCAGCAGCTTGGGACACTGGACGGCCTATGGCTACACCTTC.

The V gene is TRBV7-6, the J gene TRBJ1-2; 7 bases are shared with TRBD1. V trimming: 3 bases; J trimming: 5 bases; junction bases outside the gene matches: 18. CDR1 SGHVS and CDR2 FNYEAQ come from the germline V gene. CDR3 length: 18 amino acids. CDR3 bases: TGTGCCAGCAGCTTGAATCCTCCGGGACAGACTACTGGATATGGCTACACCTTC. Its translation: CASSLNPPGQTTGYGYTF.

The chain combines TRBV5-1 with TRBJ1-3; maybe TRBD1 (6 bases). Trimming stripped 0 bases from V and 0 bases from J, with 10 bases between. The CDR3 consists of 16 residues. In germline, CDR1 is SGHRS, CDR2 YFSETQ. The CDR3 DNA sequence: TGCGCCAGCAGCTTGGATGGACAGAGCTCTGGAAACACCATATATTTT. This encodes CASSLDGQSSGNTIYF. The full variable domain, rest sourced from reference TRBV5-1 and TRBJ1-3, is KAGVTQTPRYLIKTRGQQVTLSCSPISGHRSVSWYQQTPGQGLQFLFEYFSETQRNKGNFPGRFSGRQFSNSRSEMNVSTLELGDSALYLCASSLDGQSSGNTIYFGEGSWLTVV.

The V and J genes are TRBV6-1 and TRBJ1-1; D gene unclear. This CDR3 has 11 amino acids. Trimming removed 0 bases from V and 12 bases from J, with 8 bases in between. In germline, CDR1 is MNHNS, CDR2 SASEGT. In DNA, the CDR3 is TGTGCCAGCAGTGAAGCGGAGACTACTTTCTTT. The encoded protein is CASSEAETTFF.